Given below is one T cell receptor (beta chain) in context. Its antigen is not known. The protocol was immunoSEQ multiplex PCR, while the TCRdb copy is restricted to in-frame clones and leaves out a portion. The data show some 140,000 clones, with approximately 92% seen just once and 6.5% to 8% held by the top ten. The CDR3 is 13 residues long. Trimming removed 3 bases at V and 8 bases at J, with 13 bases between. From germline, CDR1 is LNHDA and CDR2 SQIVND (reference sequence). The sample is drawn from a study of T cell responses to AZD1222 COVID-19 vaccine. Study results and limitations: Regions 160-218 and 743-854 dominated among vaccine-associated CD4 TCRs spanning spike. With two AZD1222 doses given, Spike-specific TCR breadth and depth both rose. Repertoires in all cases were sampled only once the peak T cell response had passed. Close to half of spike-specific TCRs reportedly recognize unmutated variant regions.

Source: peripheral blood, taken 28 days after the second AZD1222 dose. V usage is TRBV19 and J usage is TRBJ1-2; D possibly corresponds to TRBD1 (6 bases). The TCR was taken from an adult who received the AZD1222 COVID-19 vaccine. CDR3 in DNA: TGTGCCAGTAGTATTGATGGGGGCGACGGCTACACCTTC. Translating it yields CASSIDGGDGYTF.